The 8 T cell receptor beta chains below were found in one sample sequenced in a study of early stage breast cancer tumors. Profiling relied on immunoSEQ multiplex PCR, and the TCRdb table lists in-frame clones only, not all of them. The table records over 15,000 clones, about four fifths of them present only once. Sequenced material: blood. These receptors came from a person between 65 and 80 years old with breast cancer.

The rearrangement links TRBV5-4 to TRBJ2-2, with 8 bases that match TRBD1. Germline CDR1 SGHNT, CDR2 YYREEE (reference sequence). Losses at the gene ends were 7 bases for V and 4 bases for J; bases not matched to a gene: 6. The CDR3 loop spans 14 amino acids. CDR3 sequence: CASGQGGGTGELFF. The DNA of the CDR3 is TGTGCCAGCGGACAGGGCGGTGGCACCGGGGAGCTGTTTTTT.

The genes are TRBV19 and TRBJ2-5; TRBD1 aligns across 9 bases. The J segment lost 5 bases and the V segment lost 6 bases, leaving 10 bases of the junction unmatched. The CDR3 consists of 15 residues. The germline gives CDR1 LNHDA, CDR2 SQIVND (reference sequence). The CDR3 sequence is CASRDTGGNGETQYF. In DNA form, the CDR3 reads TGTGCCAGTAGGGATACAGGGGGCAATGGGGAGACCCAGTACTTC.

The chain employs TRBV30 and TRBJ1-1, with 11 bases lining up with TRBD1. Germline CDR1 is GTSNPN and CDR2 is SVGIG (reference sequence). V was clipped by 2 bases and J by 6 bases; unmatched bases: 8. This CDR3 has 15 residues. The DNA of the CDR3 is TGTGCCTGGAGTCCGCCGGACAGGGGGCCTCCTGAAGCTTTCTTT. It codes for CAWSPPDRGPPEAFF.

The chain couples TRBV5-6 to TRBJ1-2; D is ambiguous. Germline loops: CDR1 SGHDT, CDR2 YYEEEE. The CDR3 consists of 15 residues. The germline V and J ends were trimmed by 6 bases and 0 bases, with 15 bases remaining between them. CDR3 region: CASTLYSKTNYGYTF. For the CDR3, the DNA is TGTGCCAGCACCTTATACAGTAAAACTAACTATGGCTACACCTTC.

The chain joins TRBV21-1 to TRBJ2-7; the D call in the table, TRBD2, was not verified against the DNA. TRBV21-1 is listed as a pseudogene. The CDR3 totals 15 residues. CDR3 in amino acids: CASSKGLAGMSEQYF. CDR3 in DNA: TGTGCCAGCAGCAAAGGCCTAGCGGGGATGTCGGAGCAGTACTTC.

The chain uses TRBV29-1 and TRBJ1-3; 7 bases align to TRBD1. The germline CDR1 and CDR2 sequences are SQVTM and ANQGSEA. V gave up 4 bases and J gave up 7 bases; unmatched junction bases: 1. The CDR3 is made up of 11 amino acids. The CDR3 here is CSVGQGNTIYF. DNA of the CDR3: TGCAGCGTTGGACAGGGCAACACCATATATTTT.

The chain couples TRBV19 to TRBJ2-7; no reliable D call. Germline V gene data show CDR1 as LNHDA and CDR2 as SQIVND (reference sequence). Trimming removed 5 bases at V and 3 bases at J, with 14 bases between. The CDR3 is made up of 14 amino acids. Here the CDR3 reads CASSVVNAVYEQYF. The CDR3 DNA reads as TGTGCCAGTAGTGTGGTTAACGCGGTCTACGAGCAGTACTTC. Drawing the rest from reference TRBV19 and TRBJ2-7, the complete variable domain is DGGITQSPKYLFRKEGQNVTLSCEQNLNHDAMYWYRQDPGQGLRLIYYSQIVNDFQKGDIAEGYSVSREKKESFPLTVTSAQKNPTAFYLCASSVVNAVYEQYFGPGTRLTVT.

The gene calls are TRBV27 and TRBJ1-2; 7 bases line up with TRBD1. Per the germline V gene, CDR1 is MNHEY and CDR2 is SMNVEV (reference sequence). CDR3 size: 13 residues. Trimming removed 3 bases from V and 6 bases from J; junction bases left unmatched: 4. The CDR3 nucleotides read TGTGCCAGCAGTTTTGGGCAGGGGGATGGCTACACCTTC. Translation: CASSFGQGDGYTF.